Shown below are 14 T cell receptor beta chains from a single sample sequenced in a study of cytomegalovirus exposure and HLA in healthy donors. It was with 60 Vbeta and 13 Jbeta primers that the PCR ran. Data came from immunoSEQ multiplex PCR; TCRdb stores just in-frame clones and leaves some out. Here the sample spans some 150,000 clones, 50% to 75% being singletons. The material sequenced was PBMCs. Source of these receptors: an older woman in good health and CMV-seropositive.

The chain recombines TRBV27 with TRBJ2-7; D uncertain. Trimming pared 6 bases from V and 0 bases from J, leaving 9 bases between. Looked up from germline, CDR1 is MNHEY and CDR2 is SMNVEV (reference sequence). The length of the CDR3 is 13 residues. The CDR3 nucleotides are TGTGCCAGCAGCGACACCTTCTCCTACGAGCAGTACTTC. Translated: CASSDTFSYEQYF.

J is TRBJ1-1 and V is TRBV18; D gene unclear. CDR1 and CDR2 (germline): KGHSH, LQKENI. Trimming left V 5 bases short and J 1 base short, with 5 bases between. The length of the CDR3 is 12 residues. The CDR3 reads CASSNGNTEAFF. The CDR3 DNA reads TGTGCCAGCTCAAACGGGAACACTGAAGCTTTCTTT. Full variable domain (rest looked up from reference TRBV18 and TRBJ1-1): NAGVMQNPRHLVRRRGQEARLRCSPMKGHSHVYWYRQLPEEGLKFMVYLQKENIIDESGMPKERFSAEFPKEGPSILRIQQVVRGDSAAYFCASSNGNTEAFFGQGTRLTVV.

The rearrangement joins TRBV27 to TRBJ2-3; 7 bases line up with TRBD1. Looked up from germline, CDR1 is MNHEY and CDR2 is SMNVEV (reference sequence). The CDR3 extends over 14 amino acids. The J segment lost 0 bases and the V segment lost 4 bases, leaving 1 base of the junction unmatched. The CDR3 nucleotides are TGTGCCAGCAGTTCAGGGGGTAGCACAGATACGCAGTATTTT. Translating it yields CASSSGGSTDTQYF.

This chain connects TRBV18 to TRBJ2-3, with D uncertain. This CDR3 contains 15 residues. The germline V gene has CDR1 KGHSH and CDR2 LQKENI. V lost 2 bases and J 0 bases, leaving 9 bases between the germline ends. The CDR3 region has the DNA TGTGCCAGCTCACCAAGCAGGTCTAGCACAGATACGCAGTATTTT. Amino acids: CASSPSRSSTDTQYF.

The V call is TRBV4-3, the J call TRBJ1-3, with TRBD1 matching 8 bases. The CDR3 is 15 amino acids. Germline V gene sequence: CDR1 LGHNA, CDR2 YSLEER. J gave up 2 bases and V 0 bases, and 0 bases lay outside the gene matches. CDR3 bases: TGCGCCAGCAGCCAAGAGGACAGGGCTGGAAACACCATATATTTT. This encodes CASSQEDRAGNTIYF.

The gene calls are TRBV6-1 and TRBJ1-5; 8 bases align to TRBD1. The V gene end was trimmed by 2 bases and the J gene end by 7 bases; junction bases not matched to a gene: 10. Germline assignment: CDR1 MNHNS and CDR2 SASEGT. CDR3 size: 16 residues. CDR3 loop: CASSETTGVKGQPQHF. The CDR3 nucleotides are TGTGCCAGCAGTGAAACGACAGGGGTTAAGGGGCAGCCCCAGCATTTT.

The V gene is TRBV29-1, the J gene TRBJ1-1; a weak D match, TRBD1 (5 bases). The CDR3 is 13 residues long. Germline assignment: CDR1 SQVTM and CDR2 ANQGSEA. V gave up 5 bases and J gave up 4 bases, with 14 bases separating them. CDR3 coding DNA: TGCAGCGTTCGGGACTTAAGAGGCACTGAAGCTTTCTTT. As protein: CSVRDLRGTEAFF.

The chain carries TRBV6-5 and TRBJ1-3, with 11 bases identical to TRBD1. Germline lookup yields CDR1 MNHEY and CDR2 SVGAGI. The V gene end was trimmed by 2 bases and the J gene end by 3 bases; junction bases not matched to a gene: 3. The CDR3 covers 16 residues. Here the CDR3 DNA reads TGTGCCAGCAGTTACGGACAGGGGGCTAGTGGAAACACCATATATTTT. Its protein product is CASSYGQGASGNTIYF.

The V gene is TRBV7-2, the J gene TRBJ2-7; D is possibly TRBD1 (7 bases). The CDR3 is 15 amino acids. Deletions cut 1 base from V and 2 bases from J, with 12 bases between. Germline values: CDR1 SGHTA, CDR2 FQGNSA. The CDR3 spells CASSLGGTAPYEQYF. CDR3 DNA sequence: TGTGCCAGCAGCTTAGGCGGGACAGCCCCCTACGAGCAGTACTTC. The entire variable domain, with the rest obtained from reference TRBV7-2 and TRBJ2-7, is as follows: GAGVSQSPSNKVTEKGKDVELRCDPISGHTALYWYRQSLGQGLEFLIYFQGNSAPDKSGLPSDRFSAERTGGSVSTLTIQRTQQEDSAVYLCASSLGGTAPYEQYFGPGTRLTVT.

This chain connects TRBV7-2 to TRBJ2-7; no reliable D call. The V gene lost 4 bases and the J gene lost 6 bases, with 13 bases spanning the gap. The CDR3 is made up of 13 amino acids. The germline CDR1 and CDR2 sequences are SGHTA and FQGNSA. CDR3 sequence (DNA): TGTGCCAGCAGCTCCACCTTCTCCGGCGAGCAGTACTTC. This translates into CASSSTFSGEQYF.

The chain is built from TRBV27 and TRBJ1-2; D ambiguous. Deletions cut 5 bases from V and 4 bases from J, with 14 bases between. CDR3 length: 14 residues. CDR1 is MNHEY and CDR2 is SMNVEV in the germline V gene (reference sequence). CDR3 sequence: CASSLTATLYGYTF. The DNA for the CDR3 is TGTGCCAGCAGTCTAACAGCCACCCTCTATGGCTACACCTTC.

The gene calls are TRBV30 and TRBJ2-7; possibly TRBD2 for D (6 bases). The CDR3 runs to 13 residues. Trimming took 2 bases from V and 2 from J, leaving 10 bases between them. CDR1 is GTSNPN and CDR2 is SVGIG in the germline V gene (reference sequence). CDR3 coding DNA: TGTGCCTGGAGTCCGGGAGAGCCCTACGAGCAGTACTTC. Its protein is CAWSPGEPYEQYF. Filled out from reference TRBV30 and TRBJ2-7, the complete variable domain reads SQTIHQWPATLVQPVGSPLSLECTVEGTSNPNLYWYRQAAGRGLQLLFYSVGIGQISSEVPQNLSASRPQDRQFILSSKKLLLSDSGFYLCAWSPGEPYEQYFGPGTRLTVT.

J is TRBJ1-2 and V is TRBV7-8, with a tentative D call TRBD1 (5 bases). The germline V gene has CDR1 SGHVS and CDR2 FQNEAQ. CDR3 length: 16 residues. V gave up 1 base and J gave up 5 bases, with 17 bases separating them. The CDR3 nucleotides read TGTGCCAGCAGCTTAGGGGCCGGAGGGCAGGGATATGGCTACACCTTC. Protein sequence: CASSLGAGGQGYGYTF.

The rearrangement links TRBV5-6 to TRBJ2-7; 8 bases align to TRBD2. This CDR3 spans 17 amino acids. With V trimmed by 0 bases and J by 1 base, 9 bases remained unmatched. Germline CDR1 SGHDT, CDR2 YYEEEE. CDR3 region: CASSLGFSGTLSYEQYF. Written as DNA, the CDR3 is TGTGCCAGCAGCTTGGGTTTTAGCGGGACTTTATCCTACGAGCAGTACTTC.